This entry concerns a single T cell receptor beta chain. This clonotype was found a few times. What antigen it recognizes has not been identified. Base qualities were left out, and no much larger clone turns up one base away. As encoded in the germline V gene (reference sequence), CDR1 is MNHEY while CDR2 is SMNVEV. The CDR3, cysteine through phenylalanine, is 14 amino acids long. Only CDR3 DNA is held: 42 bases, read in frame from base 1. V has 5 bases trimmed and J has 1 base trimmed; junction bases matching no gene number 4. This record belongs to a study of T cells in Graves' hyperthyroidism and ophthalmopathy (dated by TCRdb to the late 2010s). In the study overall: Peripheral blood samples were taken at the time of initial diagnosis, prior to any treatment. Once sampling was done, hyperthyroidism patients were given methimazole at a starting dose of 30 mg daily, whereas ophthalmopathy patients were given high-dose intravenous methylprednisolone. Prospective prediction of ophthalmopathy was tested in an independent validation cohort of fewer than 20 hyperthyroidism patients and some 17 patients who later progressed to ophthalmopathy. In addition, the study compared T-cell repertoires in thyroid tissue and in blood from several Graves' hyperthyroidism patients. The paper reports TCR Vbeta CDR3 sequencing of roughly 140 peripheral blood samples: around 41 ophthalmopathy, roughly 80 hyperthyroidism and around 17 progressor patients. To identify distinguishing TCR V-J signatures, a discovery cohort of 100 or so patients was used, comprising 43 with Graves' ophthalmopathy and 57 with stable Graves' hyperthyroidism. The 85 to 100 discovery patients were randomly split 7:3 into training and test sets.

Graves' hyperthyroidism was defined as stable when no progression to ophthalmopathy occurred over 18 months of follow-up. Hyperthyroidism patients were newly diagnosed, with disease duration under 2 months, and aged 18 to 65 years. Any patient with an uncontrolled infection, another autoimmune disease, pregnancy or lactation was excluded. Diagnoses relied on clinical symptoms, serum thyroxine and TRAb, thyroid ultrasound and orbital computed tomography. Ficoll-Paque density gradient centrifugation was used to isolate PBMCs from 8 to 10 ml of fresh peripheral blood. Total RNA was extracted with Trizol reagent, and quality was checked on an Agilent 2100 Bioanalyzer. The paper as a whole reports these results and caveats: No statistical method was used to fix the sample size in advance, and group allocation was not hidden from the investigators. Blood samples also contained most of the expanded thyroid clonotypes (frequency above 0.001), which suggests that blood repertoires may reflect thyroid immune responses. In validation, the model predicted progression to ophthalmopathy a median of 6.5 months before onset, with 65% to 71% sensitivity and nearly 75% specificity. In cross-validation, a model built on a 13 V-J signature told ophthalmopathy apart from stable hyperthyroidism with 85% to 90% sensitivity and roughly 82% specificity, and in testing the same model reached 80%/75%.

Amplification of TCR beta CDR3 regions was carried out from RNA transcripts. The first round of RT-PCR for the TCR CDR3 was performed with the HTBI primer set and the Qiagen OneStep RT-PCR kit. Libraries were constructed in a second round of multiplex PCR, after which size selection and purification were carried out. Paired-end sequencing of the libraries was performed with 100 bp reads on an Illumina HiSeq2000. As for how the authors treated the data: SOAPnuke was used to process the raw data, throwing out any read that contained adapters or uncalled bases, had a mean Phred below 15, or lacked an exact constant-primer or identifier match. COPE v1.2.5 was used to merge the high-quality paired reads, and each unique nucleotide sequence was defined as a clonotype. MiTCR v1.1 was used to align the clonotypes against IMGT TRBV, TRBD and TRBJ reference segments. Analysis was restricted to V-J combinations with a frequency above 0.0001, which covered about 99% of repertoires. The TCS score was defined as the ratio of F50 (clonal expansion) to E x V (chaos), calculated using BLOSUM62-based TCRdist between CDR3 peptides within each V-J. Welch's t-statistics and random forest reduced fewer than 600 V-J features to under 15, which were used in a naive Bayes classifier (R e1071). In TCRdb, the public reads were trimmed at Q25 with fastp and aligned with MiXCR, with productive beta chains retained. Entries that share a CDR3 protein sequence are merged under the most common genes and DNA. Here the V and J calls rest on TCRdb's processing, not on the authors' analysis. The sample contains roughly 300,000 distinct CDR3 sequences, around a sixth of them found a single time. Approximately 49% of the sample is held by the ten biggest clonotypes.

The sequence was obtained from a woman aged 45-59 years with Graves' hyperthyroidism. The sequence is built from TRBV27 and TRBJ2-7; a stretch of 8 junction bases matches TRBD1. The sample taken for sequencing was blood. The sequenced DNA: TGTGCCAGCAGTGGGCAGGGGGCTTCCTACGAGCAGTACTTC. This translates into CASSGQGASYEQYF.